This T cell receptor beta chain was obtained from a study of post-analysis software for immune sequencing data. Study-wide results and limits: When patients were compared with controls, about 5 TRBV segments were more frequent, TRBV5-6, TRBV5-1 and TRBV20-1 among them. Samples sharing a preparation batch grouped tightly together when assessed by F measure.

Germline assignment: CDR1 MNHEY and CDR2 SVGAGI. The CDR3 is 13 amino acids. Trimming removed 5 bases from V and 0 bases from J, with 7 bases in between. On this clonotype itself: What it binds is unknown.

The TCR beta cDNA libraries carried unique molecular identifiers. TCRdb reprocessed the PCR reads via MiXCR and lists one record per CDR3 protein. The sample yields 650,000 to 850,000 distinct CDR3 sequences, more than 45% seen once. Material: blood. The V call is TRBV6-5, the J call TRBJ1-1; D ambiguous. The source of this sequence is a girl aged 10 to 17 with multiple sclerosis. The CDR3 loop is CASSKNLNTEAFF. CDR3 nucleotide sequence: TGTGCCAGCAGTAAGAACCTGAACACTGAAGCTTTCTTT.